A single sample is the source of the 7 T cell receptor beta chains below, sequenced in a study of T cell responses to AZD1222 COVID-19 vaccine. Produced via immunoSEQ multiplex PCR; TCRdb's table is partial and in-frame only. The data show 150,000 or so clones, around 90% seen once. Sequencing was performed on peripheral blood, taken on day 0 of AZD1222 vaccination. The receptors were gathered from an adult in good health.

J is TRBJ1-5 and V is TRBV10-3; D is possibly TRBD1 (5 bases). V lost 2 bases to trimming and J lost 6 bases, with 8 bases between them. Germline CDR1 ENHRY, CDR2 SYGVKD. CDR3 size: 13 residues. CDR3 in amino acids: CAISERGGQPQHF. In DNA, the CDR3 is TGTGCCATCAGTGAGCGGGGGGGTCAGCCCCAGCATTTT.

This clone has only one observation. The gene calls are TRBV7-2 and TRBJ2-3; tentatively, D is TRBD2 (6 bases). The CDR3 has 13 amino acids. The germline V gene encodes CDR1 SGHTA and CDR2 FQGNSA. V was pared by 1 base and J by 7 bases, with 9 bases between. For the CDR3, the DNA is TGTGCCAGCAGCTTAGTCCGGGACTATACGCAGTATTTT. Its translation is CASSLVRDYTQYF.

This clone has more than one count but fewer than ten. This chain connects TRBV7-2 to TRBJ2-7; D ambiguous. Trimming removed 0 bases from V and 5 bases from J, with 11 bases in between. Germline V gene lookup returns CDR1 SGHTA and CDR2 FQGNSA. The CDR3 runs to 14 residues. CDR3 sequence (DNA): TGTGCCAGCAGCTTAGCTTCACTTATCCACGAGCAGTACTTC. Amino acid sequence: CASSLASLIHEQYF.

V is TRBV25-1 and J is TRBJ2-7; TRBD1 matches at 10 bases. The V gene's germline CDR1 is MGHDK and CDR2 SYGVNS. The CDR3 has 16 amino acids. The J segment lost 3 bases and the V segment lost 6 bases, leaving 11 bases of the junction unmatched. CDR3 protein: CASSGGGDRGLYEQYF. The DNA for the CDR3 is TGTGCCAGCAGCGGGGGCGGCGACAGGGGGCTCTACGAGCAGTACTTC.

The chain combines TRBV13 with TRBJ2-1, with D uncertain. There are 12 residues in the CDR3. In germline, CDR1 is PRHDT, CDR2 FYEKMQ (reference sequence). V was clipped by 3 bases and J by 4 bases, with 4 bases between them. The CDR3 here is CASSLGYNEQFF. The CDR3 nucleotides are TGTGCCAGCAGCTTGGGGTACAATGAGCAGTTCTTC.

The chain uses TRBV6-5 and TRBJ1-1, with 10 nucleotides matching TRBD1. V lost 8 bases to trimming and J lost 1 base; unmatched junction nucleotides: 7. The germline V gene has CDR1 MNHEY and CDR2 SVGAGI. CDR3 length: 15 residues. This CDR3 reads CASGARTGGNTEAFF. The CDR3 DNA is TGTGCCAGCGGGGCCAGGACAGGGGGGAACACTGAAGCTTTCTTT.

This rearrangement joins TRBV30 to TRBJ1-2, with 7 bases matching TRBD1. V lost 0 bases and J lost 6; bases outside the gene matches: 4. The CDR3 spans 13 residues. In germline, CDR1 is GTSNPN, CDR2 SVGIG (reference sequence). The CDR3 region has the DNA TGTGCCTGGAGTGTACTTCAGGGGGATGGCTACACCTTC. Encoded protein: CAWSVLQGDGYTF.